This T cell receptor beta chain was observed in a study of Tregs in tolerant kidney transplant recipients. Regarding this clone: The observed sequence ends 3 residues before the CDR3 terminus, with the missing tail filled in from the germline J gene.

Mixed chimerism was transient after nonmyeloablative marrow transplants from related graft donors. The CDR3 is made up of 15 amino acids. The junction had 4 bases not matched to a gene; V was cut back by 3 bases and J by 7 bases. Germline-derived CDR1 and CDR2 are KGHDR and SFDVKD. Profiling relied on immunoSEQ multiplex PCR, and the TCRdb table lists in-frame clones only, not all of them. This table holds about 11,000 clones. The specimen was CD8+ T cells from blood (PBMCs), collected 24 months after the transplant. The chain carries TRBV24-1 and TRBJ1-4; 10 bases match TRBD1. The origin of this receptor is a human patient who received a combined kidney and bone marrow transplant. T cells may partly derive from the graft donor. This chain's CDR3 is CATSDPRDRGEKLFF. The CDR3 bases that were read are TGTGCCACCAGTGATCCCCGGGACAGGGGTGAAAAA.